The T cell receptor beta chain under discussion was sequenced for a study of post-analysis software for immune sequencing data. The V end lost 4 bases, the J end lost 7 bases, and 17 bases lay between the germline ends. The germline CDR1 and CDR2 sequences are WSHSY and SAAADI. This CDR3 spans 15 amino acids. cDNA libraries for TCR beta contained unique molecular identifiers. TCRdb re-called the PCR reads with MiXCR, one entry per CDR3 protein. The sample contains approximately 630,000 distinct CDR3 sequences, approximately 60% of which appear only once. The study's findings and limits: Four or five TRBV segments (TRBV5-6, TRBV5-1 and TRBV20-1 among them) occurred more frequently in patients than in controls.

This clonotype has a handful of counts. Its target is unknown. The origin of this receptor is a girl aged 2-15 years with multiple sclerosis. Sequencing used blood. The V gene is TRBV10-2, the J gene TRBJ2-4, with D unresolved. CDR3 nucleotide sequence: TGCGCCAGCAGTGGTTTAAGACCTCCCAGGAACATTCAGTACTTC. Amino acid sequence: CASSGLRPPRNIQYF.